The 5 T cell receptor beta chains given below trace back to one sample, sequenced in a study of beta chain features in type 1 diabetes. Antigen specificity for these receptors is unknown. Study-level points and caveats: In all four CD4+ subsets, TCRB CDR3 length was significantly, moderately reduced in type 1 diabetes.

Of the isolated RNA, all was reverse transcribed, and so the sequenced material was expressed TCRB transcripts. Here immunoSEQ multiplex PCR was the method, and the copy in TCRdb shows in-frame clones only, minus some. The table records 130,000 or so clones, approximately 9% of them present only once. Sequencing was performed on central memory CD4+ T cells from blood. The receptors derive from a man aged 25 to 40 with type 1 diabetes.

This chain connects TRBV5-1 to TRBJ2-1, with 13 bases identical to TRBD2. The length of the CDR3 is 15 residues. CDR1 is SGHRS and CDR2 is YFSETQ in the germline V gene. V was pared by 3 bases and J by 8 bases, with 5 bases of the junction left unmatched. Here the CDR3 DNA reads TGCGCCAGCAGCTATCGGACTAGCGGGGGAGATGAGCAGTTCTTC. Translating gives CASSYRTSGGDEQFF.

The genes are TRBV27 and TRBJ1-1; perhaps TRBD1 as D (6 bases). Trimming stripped 5 bases from V and 5 bases from J, with 15 bases between. Germline CDR1 and CDR2: MNHEY and SMNVEV (reference sequence). The CDR3 runs 14 residues. CDR3 in amino acids: CASSPHREGTEAFF. CDR3 nucleotide sequence: TGTGCCAGCAGTCCCCACAGGGAAGGGACTGAAGCTTTCTTT.

This clone was detected only a few times. The CDR3 DNA sequence: TGTGCTAGCCGGACAGGGAACGAGCAGTACTTC. Translation: CASRTGNEQYF. The V and J genes are TRBV12-5 and TRBJ2-7; 8 bases fit TRBD1. The V segment lost 9 bases and the J segment 5 bases; nucleotides outside the gene matches: 3. The germline V gene has CDR1 LGHNT and CDR2 FRNRAP. The CDR3 covers 11 residues. The variable domain in full, with the rest retrieved from reference TRBV12-5 and TRBJ2-7, is DARVTQTPRHKVTEMGQEVTMRCQPILGHNTVFWYRQTMMQGLELLAYFRNRAPLDDSGMPKDRFSAEMPDATLATLKIQPSEPRDSAVYFCASRTGNEQYFGPGTRLTVT.

V and J are TRBV5-1 and TRBJ2-1; 7 nucleotides line up with TRBD1. With V trimmed by 3 bases and J by 6 bases, 6 bases remained unmatched. This CDR3 is 14 amino acids long. The germline CDR1 and CDR2 sequences are SGHRS and YFSETQ. This chain's CDR3 is CASSSRTGPNEQFF. The CDR3 DNA reads TGCGCCAGCAGCTCAAGGACAGGCCCCAATGAGCAGTTCTTC.

This chain uses TRBV5-4 with TRBJ2-3; possible D gene TRBD2, 7 bases. Germline CDR1 SGHNT, CDR2 YYREEE (reference sequence). The V end lost 4 bases, the J end lost 1 base, and 13 bases lay between the germline ends. The CDR3 loop spans 15 amino acids. The CDR3 DNA sequence: TGTGCCAGCAGCGGGGGGGCGGGGGGCACAGATACGCAGTATTTT. It translates to CASSGGAGGTDTQYF.